A single T cell receptor beta chain is shown here with its context. What it recognizes is unknown. The sample originates from a study of CXCR3-negative and CXCR3-positive naive CD8 T cells. This CDR3 comprises 16 residues. Germline CDR1 and CDR2: DFQATT and SNEGSKA (reference sequence). The study's findings and limits: The study found comparably high diversity in both naive subsets and much lower diversity in memory CD8+ cells.

300,000 cells per CD8+ T cell subset were flow-sorted in triplicate. TRB cDNA was prepared as libraries by UMI-labeled 5' RACE. From the 5' RACE reads, TCRdb lists one entry per CDR3 protein and no DNA. Found here are 46,000 or so distinct CDR3 sequences; the top ten clones hold roughly 2.5%. The rearrangement joins TRBV20-1 to TRBJ2-1; TCRdb's D call of TRBD1 is untestable without DNA. The sample taken for sequencing was naive CXCR3- CD8+ T cells from blood. Subset defined: CD45RO-CCR7+CD27+CD95- naive CD8+ T cells lacking CXCR3 (TNR3-). This sequence originates from a human donor in good health. Some clones in this sample may be carry-over from other donors' samples. The CDR3 is CSARDGASTGDNEQFF.